This TCR beta chain emerged from a study of Graves' ophthalmopathy and Graves' hyperthyroidism. The germline V gene has CDR1 MNHEY and CDR2 SMNVEV (reference sequence). The CDR3 is made up of 13 amino acids. Trimming left V 10 bases short and J 4 bases short, with 16 bases between. Beta-chain TCR CDR3 regions were amplified from RNA transcripts. RT-PCR was first run with HTBI primers, then multiplex PCR in a second round. TCRdb passed the multiplex PCR reads through MiXCR, listing each CDR3 protein once. The sample includes 400,000 to 500,000 distinct CDR3 sequences, under 25% of them seen just once. Hyperthyroidism was new, under 2 months, in patients aged 18 to 65.

This receptor was identified in a woman in her late teens or twenties with stable Graves' hyperthyroidism. Sequencing was performed on peripheral blood. The V and J genes are TRBV27 and TRBJ1-1, with TRBD1 as a possible D gene (6 bases). The DNA of the CDR3 is TGTGCCACCTCCACGATACAGGGCACTGAAGCTTTCTTT. Amino acids: CATSTIQGTEAFF.